This TCR beta chain appears in the sequencing data of a study of cytomegalovirus exposure and HLA in healthy donors. Study observations and caveats: CMV serostatus was the sole immune exposure information available.

Points on this clone: Antigen unknown.

Researchers ran the PCR with 60 Vbeta and 13 Jbeta primers. Sequencing used immunoSEQ multiplex PCR; TCRdb keeps in-frame clones, though not all of them. The sample records some 190,000 clones, about 85% being singletons. V was clipped by 5 bases and J by 2 bases; unmatched bases: 3. Germline CDR1 reads SGHRS; CDR2 reads YFSETQ. There are 14 residues in the CDR3. The J gene is TRBJ2-3, the V gene TRBV5-1; 9 nucleotides align to TRBD2. The sequenced material came from PBMCs. The source is a girl aged 10-17 years in good health and CMV-seropositive. CDR3 region: CASRLAGLTDTQYF. CDR3 nucleotide sequence: TGCGCCAGCAGGCTAGCGGGACTCACAGATACGCAGTATTTT.